The 3 T cell receptor beta chains presented below share a single source sample, sequenced in a study of OX40 agonist ivuxolimab in advanced cancers. Sequencing used immunoSEQ multiplex PCR; TCRdb keeps in-frame clones, though not all of them. The data contain 50,000 or so clones, approximately 90% of them singletons. Sequenced here: CD4+ or CD8+ T cells sorted from blood, sampled in a trial of the OX40 agonist ivuxolimab. The receptors come from an adult with an advanced solid tumor such as melanoma, head and neck, liver or kidney cancer.

The V and J genes are TRBV28 and TRBJ2-7; D may be TRBD2 (6 bases). V was pared by 6 bases and J by 0 bases, with 18 bases between. This CDR3 spans 16 amino acids. CDR1 is MDHEN, CDR2 SYDVKM, per germline. CDR3 loop: CASSFPPGESSYEQYF. CDR3 nucleotides: TGTGCCAGCAGCTTCCCTCCGGGGGAGAGCTCCTACGAGCAGTACTTC.

This clone was detected only a few times. The CDR3 is CASSIVTGSTEAFF. The CDR3 DNA reads TGTGCCAGTAGTATCGTAACAGGGTCCACTGAAGCTTTCTTT. The V and J genes are TRBV19 and TRBJ1-1; possible D gene TRBD1, 6 bases. Germline CDR1 and CDR2: LNHDA and SQIVND (reference sequence). The CDR3 extends over 14 amino acids. V was pared by 3 bases and J by 4 bases, with 12 bases between. The full variable domain, rest sourced from reference TRBV19 and TRBJ1-1, is DGGITQSPKYLFRKEGQNVTLSCEQNLNHDAMYWYRQDPGQGLRLIYYSQIVNDFQKGDIAEGYSVSREKKESFPLTVTSAQKNPTAFYLCASSIVTGSTEAFFGQGTRLTVV.

CDR3 sequence: CASSVVPTSGGPTDTQYF. CDR3 bases: TGTGCCAGCAGCGTAGTCCCGACTAGCGGGGGACCCACAGATACGCAGTATTTT. The chain employs TRBV9 and TRBJ2-3; TRBD2 aligns across 12 bases. Losses at the gene ends were 0 bases for V and 2 bases for J; bases not matched to a gene: 7. The CDR3 runs to 18 residues. Per the germline V gene, CDR1 is SGDLS and CDR2 is YYNGEE.